These 9 T cell receptor beta chains came from one sample sequenced in a study of cytomegalovirus exposure and HLA in healthy donors. Primers included in the PCR were 60 Vbeta and 13 Jbeta primers. Assay: immunoSEQ multiplex PCR; the TCRdb copy retains only in-frame clones and omits some. The sample records about 87,000 clones, roughly three quarters being singletons. Material: PBMCs. Receptors were obtained from a woman in her thirties or forties in good health and CMV-seronegative.

This chain uses TRBV6-1 with TRBJ2-1, with TRBD1 as a possible D gene (6 bases). The CDR3 has 15 amino acids. The V end lost 6 bases, the J end lost 3 bases, and 15 bases lay between the germline ends. Germline assignment: CDR1 MNHNS and CDR2 SASEGT. CDR3 nucleotide sequence: TGTGCCAGCAGCCCCCTAAAAGGGGGCTACAATGAGCAGTTCTTC. This translates into CASSPLKGGYNEQFF.

V usage is TRBV5-4 and J usage is TRBJ2-7; 10 nucleotides match TRBD2. J was trimmed by 0 bases and V by 4 bases; bases with no gene match: 7. The CDR3 totals 16 residues. Germline V CDR1 and CDR2: SGHNT, YYREEE (reference sequence). This CDR3 reads CASSPGLADSSYEQYF. DNA for the CDR3: TGTGCCAGCAGCCCTGGACTAGCGGATAGCTCCTACGAGCAGTACTTC. Full variable domain (outside the CDR3, taken from reference TRBV5-4 and TRBJ2-7): ETGVTQSPTHLIKTRGQQVTLRCSSQSGHNTVSWYQQALGQGPQFIFQYYREEENGRGNFPPRFSGLQFPNYSSELNVNALELDDSALYLCASSPGLADSSYEQYFGPGTRLTVT.

The chain couples TRBV6-1 to TRBJ2-3; TRBD1 agrees at 7 bases. V dropped 1 base and J dropped 2; count of bases not matched to a gene: 3. This CDR3 contains 15 residues. Germline-derived CDR1 and CDR2 are MNHNS and SASEGT. The CDR3 reads CASSEDRGNTDTQYF. In DNA, the CDR3 is TGTGCCAGCAGTGAAGACAGGGGTAACACAGATACGCAGTATTTT.

The V gene is TRBV6-5, the J gene TRBJ1-2, with a possible D match to TRBD1 (6 bases). The CDR3 extends over 15 amino acids. V was pared by 7 bases and J by 4 bases, with 19 bases between. Germline-derived CDR1 and CDR2 are MNHEY and SVGAGI. CDR3 nucleotide sequence: TGTGCCAGCAACTCTGTCAGGGGAGTGAGCTATGGCTACACCTTC. Translating gives CASNSVRGVSYGYTF.

This clone was detected only a few times. The J gene is TRBJ1-3, the V gene TRBV18; no clear D. The CDR3 runs to 16 residues. V shed 3 bases and J shed 0 bases, with 12 bases lying between them. Germline assignment: CDR1 KGHSH and CDR2 LQKENI. CDR3 loop: CASSPPRSHSGNTIYF. DNA of the CDR3: TGTGCCAGCTCACCCCCCCGGAGCCACTCTGGAAACACCATATATTTT.

V gene TRBV6-5 combines with J gene TRBJ1-2, with TRBD1 matching over 9 bases. The CDR3 loop spans 16 amino acids. With 0 bases clipped from V and 8 bases from J, the junction kept 10 bases outside the gene matches. Germline CDR1 reads MNHEY; CDR2 reads SVGAGI. This CDR3 reads CASSYSPGGQGSGYTF. The CDR3 DNA reads TGTGCCAGCAGTTACTCCCCGGGGGGACAGGGTAGCGGCTACACCTTC.

This clone was recorded once. This sequence joins TRBV6-4 and TRBJ1-5; D remains ambiguous. CDR3 size: 13 residues. Germline loops: CDR1 MRHNA, CDR2 SNTAGT. V lost 3 bases and J lost 2, with 5 bases in between. As DNA, the CDR3 is TGTGCCAGCAGTGAGGCAGGCAATCAGCCCCAGCATTTT. Protein: CASSEAGNQPQHF.

This rearrangement joins TRBV5-1 to TRBJ1-3, with 9 bases lining up with TRBD1. Germline V gene data show CDR1 as SGHRS and CDR2 as YFSETQ. The CDR3 length is 19 residues. The V segment lost 4 bases and the J segment 8 bases; nucleotides outside the gene matches: 22. The CDR3 here is CASSPDREGSGTGWDTIYF. CDR3 DNA sequence: TGCGCCAGCAGCCCCGATAGAGAAGGCTCCGGGACAGGGTGGGACACCATATATTTT.

The rearrangement joins TRBV19 to TRBJ1-5, with 12 positions matching TRBD1. From germline, CDR1 is LNHDA and CDR2 SQIVND (reference sequence). There are 14 residues in the CDR3. The V and J ends lost 5 bases and 6 bases, in that order; junction bases with no gene match: 2. CDR3: CASSGTGGGQPQHF. The CDR3 DNA reads TGTGCCAGTAGTGGGACAGGGGGCGGTCAGCCCCAGCATTTT.